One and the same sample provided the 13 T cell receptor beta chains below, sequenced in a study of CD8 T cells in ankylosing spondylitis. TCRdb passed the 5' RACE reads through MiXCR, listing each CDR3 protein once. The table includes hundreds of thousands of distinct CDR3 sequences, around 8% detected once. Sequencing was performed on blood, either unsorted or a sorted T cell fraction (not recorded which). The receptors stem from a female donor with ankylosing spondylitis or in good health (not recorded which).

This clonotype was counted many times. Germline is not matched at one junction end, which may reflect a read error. CDR3 sequence (DNA): TGTGCCAGCAGCCCCCTTTCGGGGTCAGGAACTGAAGCCTTCTTT. This encodes CASSPLSGSGTEAFF. The J gene is TRBJ1-1, the V gene TRBV3-1, with unresolved D. CDR3 size: 15 residues. Per the germline V gene, CDR1 is LGHDT and CDR2 is YNNKEL (reference sequence).

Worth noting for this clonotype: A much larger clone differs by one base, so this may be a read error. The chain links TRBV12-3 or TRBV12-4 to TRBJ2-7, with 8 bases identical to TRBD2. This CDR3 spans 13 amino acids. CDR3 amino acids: CVSSPGTRNEQYF. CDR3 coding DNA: TGTGTCAGCAGTCCCGGGACTAGAAACGAGCAGTACTTC.

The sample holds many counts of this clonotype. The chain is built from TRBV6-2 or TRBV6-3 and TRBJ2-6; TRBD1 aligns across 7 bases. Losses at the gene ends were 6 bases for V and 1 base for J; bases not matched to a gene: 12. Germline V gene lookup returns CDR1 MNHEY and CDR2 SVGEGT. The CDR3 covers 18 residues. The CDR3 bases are TGTGCCAGCAGATCGATACAGGGGTTGCGGTCTGGGGCCAACGTCCTGACTTTC. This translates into CASRSIQGLRSGANVLTF.

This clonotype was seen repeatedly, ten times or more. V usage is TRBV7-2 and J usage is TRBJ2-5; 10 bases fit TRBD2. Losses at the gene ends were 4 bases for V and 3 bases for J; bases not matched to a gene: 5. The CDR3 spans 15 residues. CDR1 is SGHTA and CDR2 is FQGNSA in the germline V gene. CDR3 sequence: CASSSQAGGEETQYF. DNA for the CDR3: TGTGCCAGCAGCTCCCAAGCGGGAGGGGAAGAGACCCAGTACTTC.

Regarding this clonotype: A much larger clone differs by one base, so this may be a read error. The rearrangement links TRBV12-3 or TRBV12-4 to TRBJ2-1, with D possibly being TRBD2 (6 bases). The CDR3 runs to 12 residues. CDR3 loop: CVSSLAVNEQFF. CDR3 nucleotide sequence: TGTGTCAGCAGTTTAGCGGTCAATGAGCAGTTCTTC.

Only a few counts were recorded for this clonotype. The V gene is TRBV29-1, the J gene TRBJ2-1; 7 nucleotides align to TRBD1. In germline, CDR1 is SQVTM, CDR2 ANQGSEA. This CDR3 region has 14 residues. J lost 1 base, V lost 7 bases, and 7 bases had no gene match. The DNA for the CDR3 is TGCAGCGCCTTTGGGACAGCTTCCTACAATGAGCAGTTCTTC. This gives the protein CSAFGTASYNEQFF.

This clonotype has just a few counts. CDR3 residues: CASSLSSMTGKDTQYF. The DNA for the CDR3 is TGTGCCAGCAGCTTATCTTCCATGACAGGGAAGGATACGCAGTATTTT. This rearrangement joins TRBV7-9 to TRBJ2-3; 7 bases align to TRBD1. Trimming at V came to 2 bases and at J to 6 bases, leaving 11 bases not matched to a gene. Germline V lookup: CDR1 SEHNR, CDR2 FQNEAQ (reference sequence). This CDR3 has 16 residues.

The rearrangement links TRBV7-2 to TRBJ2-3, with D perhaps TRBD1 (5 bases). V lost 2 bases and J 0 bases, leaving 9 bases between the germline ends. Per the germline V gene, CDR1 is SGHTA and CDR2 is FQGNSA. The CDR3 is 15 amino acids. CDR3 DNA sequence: TGTGCCAGCAGCTTAATCAGGGCGAGCACAGATACGCAGTATTTT. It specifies CASSLIRASTDTQYF.

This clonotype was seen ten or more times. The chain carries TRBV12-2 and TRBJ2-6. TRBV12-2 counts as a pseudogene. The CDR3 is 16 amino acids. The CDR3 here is CASRLSGVAGANVLTF. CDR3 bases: TGTGCAAGTCGCTTATCAGGCGTTGCTGGGGCCAACGTCCTGACTTTC.

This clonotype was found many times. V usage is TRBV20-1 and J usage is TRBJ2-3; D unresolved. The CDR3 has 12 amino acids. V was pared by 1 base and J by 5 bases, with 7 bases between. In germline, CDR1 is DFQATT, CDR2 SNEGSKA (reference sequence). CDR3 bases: TGCAGTGCTAGAGCCACGGTAGATACGCAGTATTTT. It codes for CSARATVDTQYF.

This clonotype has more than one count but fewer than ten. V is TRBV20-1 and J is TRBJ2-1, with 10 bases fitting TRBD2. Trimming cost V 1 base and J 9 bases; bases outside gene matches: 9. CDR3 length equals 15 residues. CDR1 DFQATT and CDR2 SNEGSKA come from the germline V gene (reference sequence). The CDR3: CSARGALAGDVEQFF. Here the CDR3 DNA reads TGCAGTGCTAGAGGGGCCCTAGCGGGAGACGTTGAGCAGTTCTTC.

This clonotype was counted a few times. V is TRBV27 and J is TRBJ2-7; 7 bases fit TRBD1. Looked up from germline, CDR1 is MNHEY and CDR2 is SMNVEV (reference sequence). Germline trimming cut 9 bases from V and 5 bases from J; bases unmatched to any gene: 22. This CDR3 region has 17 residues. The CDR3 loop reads CASLSTGQFLSGHEQYF. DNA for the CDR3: TGTGCCAGTTTATCGACAGGGCAGTTCCTTAGTGGGCACGAGCAGTACTTC.

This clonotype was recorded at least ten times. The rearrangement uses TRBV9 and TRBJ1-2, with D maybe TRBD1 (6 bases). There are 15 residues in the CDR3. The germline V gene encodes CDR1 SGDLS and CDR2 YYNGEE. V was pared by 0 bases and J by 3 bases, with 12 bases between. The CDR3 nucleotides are TGTGCCAGCAGCGTAGGGGCAGGGGTCGACTATGGCTACACCTTC. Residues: CASSVGAGVDYGYTF.